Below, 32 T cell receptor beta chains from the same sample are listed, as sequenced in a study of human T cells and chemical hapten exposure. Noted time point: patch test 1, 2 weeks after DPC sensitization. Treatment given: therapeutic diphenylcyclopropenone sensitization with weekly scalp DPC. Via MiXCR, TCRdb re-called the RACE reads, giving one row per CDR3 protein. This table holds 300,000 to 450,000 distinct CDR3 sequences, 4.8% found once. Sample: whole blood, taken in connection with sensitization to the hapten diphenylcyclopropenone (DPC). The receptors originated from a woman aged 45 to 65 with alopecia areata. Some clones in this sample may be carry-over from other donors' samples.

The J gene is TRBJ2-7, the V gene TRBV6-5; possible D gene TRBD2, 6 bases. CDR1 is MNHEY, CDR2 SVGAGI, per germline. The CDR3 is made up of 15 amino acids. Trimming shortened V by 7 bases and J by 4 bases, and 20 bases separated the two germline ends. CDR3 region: CASKYTGEGGYEQYF. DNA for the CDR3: TGTGCCAGCAAATATACGGGGGAAGGAGGGTACGAGCAGTACTTC.

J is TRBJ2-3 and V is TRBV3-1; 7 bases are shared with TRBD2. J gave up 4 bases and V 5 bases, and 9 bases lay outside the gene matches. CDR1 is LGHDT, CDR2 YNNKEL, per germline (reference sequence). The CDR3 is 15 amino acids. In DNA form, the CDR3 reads TGTGCCAGCAGCGCGACCGGGAGGAGTGCAGATACGCAGTATTTT. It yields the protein CASSATGRSADTQYF.

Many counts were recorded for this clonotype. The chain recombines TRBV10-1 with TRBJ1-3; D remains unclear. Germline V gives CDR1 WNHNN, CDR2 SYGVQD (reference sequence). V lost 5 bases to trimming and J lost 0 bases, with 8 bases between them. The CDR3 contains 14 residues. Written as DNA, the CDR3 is TGCGCCAGCAGTCCGAGGAGCTCTGGAAACACCATATATTTT. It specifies CASSPRSSGNTIYF.

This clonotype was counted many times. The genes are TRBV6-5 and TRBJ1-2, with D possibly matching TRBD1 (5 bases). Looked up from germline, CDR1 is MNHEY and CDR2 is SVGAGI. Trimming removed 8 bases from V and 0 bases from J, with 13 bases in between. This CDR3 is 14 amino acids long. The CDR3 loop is CASRTTGANYGYTF. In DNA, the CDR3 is TGTGCCAGCCGCACTACAGGTGCTAACTATGGCTACACCTTC.

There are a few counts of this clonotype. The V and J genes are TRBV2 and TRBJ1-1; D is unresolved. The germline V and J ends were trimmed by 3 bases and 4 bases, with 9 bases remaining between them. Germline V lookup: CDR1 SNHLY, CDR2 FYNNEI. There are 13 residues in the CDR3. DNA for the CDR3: TGTGCCAGCAGTGACTCGGTGAGCACTGAAGCTTTCTTT. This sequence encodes CASSDSVSTEAFF.

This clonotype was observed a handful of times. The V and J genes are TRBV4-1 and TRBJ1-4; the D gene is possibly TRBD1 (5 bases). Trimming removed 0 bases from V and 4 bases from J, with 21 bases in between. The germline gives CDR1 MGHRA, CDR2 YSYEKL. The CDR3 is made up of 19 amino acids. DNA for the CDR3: TGCGCCAGCAGCCAAGAAAGGGTTGGTTTGGGACTCAATAATGAAAAACTGTTTTTT. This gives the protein CASSQERVGLGLNNEKLFF.

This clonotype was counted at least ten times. Here the CDR3 DNA reads TGTGCCAGCAGTGAAGCGCCAGGGGATCGTCAGCCCCAGCATTTT. Translation: CASSEAPGDRQPQHF. The chain joins TRBV6-1 to TRBJ1-5; maybe TRBD1 (6 bases). The germline V gene encodes CDR1 MNHNS and CDR2 SASEGT. V lost 0 bases, J lost 6 bases, and 12 bases lay in between. This CDR3 region has 15 residues.

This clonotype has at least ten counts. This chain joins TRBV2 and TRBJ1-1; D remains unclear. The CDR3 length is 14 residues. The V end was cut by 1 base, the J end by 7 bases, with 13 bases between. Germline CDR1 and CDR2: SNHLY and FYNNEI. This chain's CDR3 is CASSEGGAGVEAFF. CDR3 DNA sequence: TGTGCCAGCAGTGAAGGGGGAGCTGGGGTTGAAGCTTTCTTT.

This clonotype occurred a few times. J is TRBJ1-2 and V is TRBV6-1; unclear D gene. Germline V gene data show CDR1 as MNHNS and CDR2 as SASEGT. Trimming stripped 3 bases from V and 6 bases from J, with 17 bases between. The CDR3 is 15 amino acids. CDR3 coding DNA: TGTGCCAGCAGTGAGAGGAGGGTAGATTCGGATGGCTACACCTTC. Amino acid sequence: CASSERRVDSDGYTF.

In DNA form, the CDR3 reads TGTGCCAGCAGCTCCGACAGGGTTGAAGCTTTCTTT. The encoded protein is CASSSDRVEAFF. The chain joins TRBV7-9 to TRBJ1-1; 7 bases match TRBD1. The CDR3 extends over 12 amino acids. V lost 4 bases to trimming and J lost 7 bases; unmatched junction nucleotides: 3. Germline assignment: CDR1 SEHNR and CDR2 FQNEAQ (reference sequence). Full variable domain (missing parts from reference TRBV7-9 and TRBJ1-1): DTGVSQNPRHKITKRGQNVTFRCDPISEHNRLYWYRQTLGQGPEFLTYFQNEAQLEKSRLLSDRFSAERPKGSFSTLEIQRTEQGDSAMYLCASSSDRVEAFFGQGTRLTVV.

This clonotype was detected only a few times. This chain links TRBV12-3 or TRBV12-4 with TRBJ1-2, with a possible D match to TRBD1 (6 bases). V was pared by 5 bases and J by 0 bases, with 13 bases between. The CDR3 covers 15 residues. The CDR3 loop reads CASSPWTATNYGYTF. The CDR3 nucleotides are TGTGCCAGCAGTCCCTGGACAGCTACTAACTATGGCTACACCTTC.

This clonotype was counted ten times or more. CDR3 sequence (DNA): TGTGCCAGCAGTCTTACTAGCTCCTACAATGAGCAGTTCTTC. Translating gives CASSLTSSYNEQFF. The V call is TRBV25-1, the J call TRBJ2-1, with a possible D match to TRBD2 (5 bases). Trimming cost V 5 bases and J 0 bases, with 8 bases left between them. Germline V gives CDR1 MGHDK, CDR2 SYGVNS. The CDR3 is made up of 14 amino acids.

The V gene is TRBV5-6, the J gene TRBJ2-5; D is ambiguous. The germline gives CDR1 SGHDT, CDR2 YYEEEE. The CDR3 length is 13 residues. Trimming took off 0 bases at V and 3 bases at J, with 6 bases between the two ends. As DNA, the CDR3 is TGTGCCAGCAGCTTGGAACTCGAAGAGACCCAGTACTTC. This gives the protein CASSLELEETQYF.

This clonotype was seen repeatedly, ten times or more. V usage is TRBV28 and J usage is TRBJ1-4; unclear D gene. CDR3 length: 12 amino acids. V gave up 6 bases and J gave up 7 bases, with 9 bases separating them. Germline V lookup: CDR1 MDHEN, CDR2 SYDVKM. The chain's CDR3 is CASSRQIEKLFF. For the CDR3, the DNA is TGTGCCAGCAGCCGTCAAATTGAAAAACTGTTTTTT.

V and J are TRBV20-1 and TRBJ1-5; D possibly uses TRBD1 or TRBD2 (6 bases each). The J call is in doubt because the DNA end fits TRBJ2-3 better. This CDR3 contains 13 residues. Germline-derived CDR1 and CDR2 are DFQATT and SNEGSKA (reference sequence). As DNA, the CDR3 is TGCAGTGCTAGAGCCGGGGGCAATCAGCCCCAGTATTTT. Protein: CSARAGGNQPQYF.

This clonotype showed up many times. DNA for the CDR3: TGCAGCGTTGAGGGGCTACTTGACGGAAGCTACAATGAGCAGTTCTTC. This gives the protein CSVEGLLDGSYNEQFF. This chain links TRBV29-1 with TRBJ2-1, with D possibly being TRBD1 (5 bases). V was trimmed by 3 bases and J by 3 bases, leaving 18 bases between them. The CDR3 is 16 residues long. The germline V gene has CDR1 SQVTM and CDR2 ANQGSEA.

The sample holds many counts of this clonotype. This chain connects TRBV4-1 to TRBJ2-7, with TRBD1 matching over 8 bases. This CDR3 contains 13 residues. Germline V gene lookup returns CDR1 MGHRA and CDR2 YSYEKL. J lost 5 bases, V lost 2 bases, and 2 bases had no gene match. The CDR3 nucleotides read TGCGCCAGCAGCCAACCGGACAGGGACGAGCAGTACTTC. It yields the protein CASSQPDRDEQYF.

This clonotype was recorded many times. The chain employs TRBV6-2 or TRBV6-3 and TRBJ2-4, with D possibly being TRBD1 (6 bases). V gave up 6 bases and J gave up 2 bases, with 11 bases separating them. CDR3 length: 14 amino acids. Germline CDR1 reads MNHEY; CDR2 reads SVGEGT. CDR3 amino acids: CASRQGRTKNIQYF. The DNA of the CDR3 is TGTGCCAGCAGACAGGGTCGGACCAAAAACATTCAGTACTTC.

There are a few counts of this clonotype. CDR3 in DNA: TGTGCCAGCATTGGGCAGCGACTAAACGAAGCTTTCTTT. Translation gives CASIGQRLNEAFF. V usage is TRBV27 and J usage is TRBJ1-1; D uncertain. From germline, CDR1 is MNHEY and CDR2 SMNVEV (reference sequence). This CDR3 is 13 amino acids long. V lost 7 bases and J 8 bases, leaving 17 bases between the germline ends.

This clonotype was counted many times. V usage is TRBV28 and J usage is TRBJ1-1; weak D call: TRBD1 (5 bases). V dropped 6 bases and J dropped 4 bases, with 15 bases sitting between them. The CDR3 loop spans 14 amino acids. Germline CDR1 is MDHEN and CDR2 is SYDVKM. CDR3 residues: CASSPPAGTTEAFF. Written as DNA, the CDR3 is TGTGCCAGCAGCCCCCCCGCAGGGACCACTGAAGCTTTCTTT. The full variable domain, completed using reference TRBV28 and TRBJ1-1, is DVKVTQSSRYLVKRTGEKVFLECVQDMDHENMFWYRQDPGLGLRLIYFSYDVKMKEKGDIPEGYSVSREKKERFSLILESASTNQTSMYLCASSPPAGTTEAFFGQGTRLTVV.

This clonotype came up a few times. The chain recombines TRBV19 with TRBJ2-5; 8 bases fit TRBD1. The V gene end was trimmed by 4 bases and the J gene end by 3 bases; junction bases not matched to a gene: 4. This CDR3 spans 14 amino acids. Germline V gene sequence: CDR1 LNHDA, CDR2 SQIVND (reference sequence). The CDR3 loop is CASSTGGYEETQYF. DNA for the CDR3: TGTGCCAGTAGTACAGGGGGCTACGAAGAGACCCAGTACTTC.

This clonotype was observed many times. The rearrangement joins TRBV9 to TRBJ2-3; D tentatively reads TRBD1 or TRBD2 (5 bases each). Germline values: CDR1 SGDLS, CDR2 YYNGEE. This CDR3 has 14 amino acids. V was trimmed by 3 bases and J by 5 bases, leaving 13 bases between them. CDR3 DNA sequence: TGTGCCAGCAGCGGGGGGAGACATCTAGATACGCAGTATTTT. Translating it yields CASSGGRHLDTQYF. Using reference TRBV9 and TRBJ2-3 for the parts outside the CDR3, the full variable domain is DSGVTQTPKHLITATGQRVTLRCSPRSGDLSVYWYQQSLDQGLQFLIQYYNGEERAKGNILERFSAQQFPDLHSELNLSSLELGDSALYFCASSGGRHLDTQYFGPGTRLTVL.

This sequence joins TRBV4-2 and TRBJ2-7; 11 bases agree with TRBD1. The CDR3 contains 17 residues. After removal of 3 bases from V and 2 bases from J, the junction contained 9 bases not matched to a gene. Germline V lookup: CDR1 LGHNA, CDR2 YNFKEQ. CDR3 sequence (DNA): TGTGCCAGCAGCCAGGGCTTGGGACAGGGGGGGGCCTACGAGCAGTACTTC. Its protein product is CASSQGLGQGGAYEQYF.

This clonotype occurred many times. The CDR3 sequence is CSARAGGGTEAFF. CDR3 sequence (DNA): TGCAGTGCCAGGGCAGGGGGGGGCACTGAAGCTTTCTTT. This chain connects TRBV20-1 to TRBJ1-1, with 7 bases that match TRBD1. The ends lost 6 bases at V and 4 bases at J; junction bases unmatched: 8. Looked up from germline, CDR1 is DFQATT and CDR2 is SNEGSKA (reference sequence). The CDR3 is 13 amino acids.

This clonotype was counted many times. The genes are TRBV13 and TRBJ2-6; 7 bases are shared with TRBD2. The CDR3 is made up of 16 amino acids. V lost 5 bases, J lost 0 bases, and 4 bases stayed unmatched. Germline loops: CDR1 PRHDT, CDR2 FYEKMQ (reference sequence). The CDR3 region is CASSPRESSGANVLTF. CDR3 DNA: TGTGCCAGCAGCCCGCGGGAGAGCTCTGGGGCCAACGTCCTGACTTTC.

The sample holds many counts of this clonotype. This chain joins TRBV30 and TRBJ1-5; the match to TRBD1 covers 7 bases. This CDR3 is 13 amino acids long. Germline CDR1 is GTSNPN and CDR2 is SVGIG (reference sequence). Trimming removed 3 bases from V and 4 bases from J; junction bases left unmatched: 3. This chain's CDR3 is CAWSLQGNQPQHF. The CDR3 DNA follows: TGTGCCTGGAGCTTACAGGGGAATCAGCCCCAGCATTTT.

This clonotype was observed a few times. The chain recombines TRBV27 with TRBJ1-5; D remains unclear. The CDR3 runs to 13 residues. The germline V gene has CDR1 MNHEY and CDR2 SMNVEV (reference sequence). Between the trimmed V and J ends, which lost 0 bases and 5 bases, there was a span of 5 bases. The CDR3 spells CASSLSFDQPQHF. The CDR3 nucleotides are TGTGCCAGCAGTTTATCGTTTGATCAGCCCCAGCATTTT.

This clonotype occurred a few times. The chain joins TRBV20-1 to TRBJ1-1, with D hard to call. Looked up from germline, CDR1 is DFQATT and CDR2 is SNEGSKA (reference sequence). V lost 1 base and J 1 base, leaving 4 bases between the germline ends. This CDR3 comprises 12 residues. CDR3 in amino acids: CSARGRNTEAFF. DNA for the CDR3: TGCAGTGCTAGAGGACGGAACACTGAAGCTTTCTTT.

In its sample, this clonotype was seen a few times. The CDR3 DNA sequence: TGTGCCAGCAGTTACTCGAAGGAAGGTGCTAACTATGGCTACACCTTC. Protein sequence: CASSYSKEGANYGYTF. The chain uses TRBV6-5 and TRBJ1-2; D not resolved. The CDR3 extends over 16 amino acids. Germline values: CDR1 MNHEY, CDR2 SVGAGI. The V end was cut by 0 bases, the J end by 0 bases, with 11 bases between.

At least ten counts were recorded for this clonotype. The CDR3 sequence is CASSYWGANEQFF. As DNA, the CDR3 is TGTGCCAGCAGTTACTGGGGGGCGAATGAGCAGTTCTTC. The chain joins TRBV6-2 or TRBV6-3 to TRBJ2-1, with D possibly called TRBD1 or TRBD2 (6 bases each). The CDR3 contains 13 residues. Germline V gene lookup returns CDR1 MNHEY and CDR2 SVGEGT. Trimming shortened V by 1 base and J by 7 bases, and 8 bases separated the two germline ends.

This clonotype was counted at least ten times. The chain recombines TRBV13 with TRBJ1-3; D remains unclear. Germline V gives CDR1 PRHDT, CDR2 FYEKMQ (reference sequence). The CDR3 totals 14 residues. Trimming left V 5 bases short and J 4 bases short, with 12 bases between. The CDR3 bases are TGTGCCAGCAGCCTCCGGGCACACGGAAACACCATATATTTT. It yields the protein CASSLRAHGNTIYF.

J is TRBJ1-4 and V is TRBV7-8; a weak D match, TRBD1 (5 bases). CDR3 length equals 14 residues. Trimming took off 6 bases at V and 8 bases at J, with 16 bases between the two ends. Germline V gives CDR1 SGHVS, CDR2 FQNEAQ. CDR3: CASRSGTSGEKLFF. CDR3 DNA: TGTGCCAGCAGGTCCGGGACGTCGGGCGAAAAACTGTTTTTT.